What follows are 20 T cell receptor beta chains derived from one specimen sequenced in a study of T cell changes during pregnancy in multiple sclerosis. Profiled with immunoSEQ multiplex PCR; TCRdb holds only in-frame clones, not every one. The table has about 48,000 clones, approximately 93% seen once; the top ten hold over 0.4%. This sample comprised CD4+ T cells from peripheral blood mononuclear cells, obtained in the first trimester of pregnancy. The receptors derive from a female donor with multiple sclerosis, enrolled in a pregnancy study.

The chain couples TRBV11-2 to TRBJ1-2; 7 nucleotides match TRBD1. Unmatched junction bases numbered 10, after V lost 1 base and J lost 8 bases. This CDR3 spans 15 amino acids. The germline V gene has CDR1 SGHAT and CDR2 FQNNGV. CDR3 loop: CASSLGPRQGRGYTF. CDR3 coding DNA: TGTGCCAGCAGCTTAGGTCCCAGACAGGGAAGAGGCTACACCTTC.

The chain links TRBV4-2 to TRBJ2-5; D is possibly TRBD2 (7 bases). CDR3 length: 17 amino acids. Trimming left V 1 base short and J 2 bases short, with 17 bases between. Germline V lookup: CDR1 LGHNA, CDR2 YNFKEQ. The CDR3 DNA reads TGTGCCAGCAGCCAAGTATCGGCGGGGGCGCCACAAGAGACCCAGTACTTC. Its translation: CASSQVSAGAPQETQYF.

Comments on this clone: The germline gene is not matched at one end of the junction; a read error may be the cause. This chain uses TRBV6-1 with TRBJ2-7, with TRBD1 matching 8 bases. The CDR3 contains 13 residues. Germline values: CDR1 MNHNS, CDR2 SASEGT. The CDR3 nucleotides are TGTGCCAGCAGCGAAGTGGACAGGGTCGAGCAGTACTTC. This translates into CASSEVDRVEQYF.

The gene calls are TRBV6-5 and TRBJ1-2, with 7 nucleotides matching TRBD1. This CDR3 contains 15 residues. From germline, CDR1 is MNHEY and CDR2 SVGAGI. V was clipped by 4 bases and J by 5 bases; unmatched bases: 10. The DNA for the CDR3 is TGTGCCAGCAGTTTGGCCCCCGGGACAGTATATGGCTACACCTTC. Protein sequence: CASSLAPGTVYGYTF.

V usage is TRBV5-6 and J usage is TRBJ2-5; D is possibly TRBD2 (5 bases). This CDR3 has 16 residues. V was shortened by 3 bases and J by 1 base, with 16 bases between the two germline ends. Germline V gives CDR1 SGHDT, CDR2 YYEEEE. The CDR3 nucleotides read TGTGCCAGCAGCTCCGCTTGGCGGGCCCTCCAAGAGACCCAGTACTTC. Its translation: CASSSAWRALQETQYF.

The rearrangement links TRBV25-1 to TRBJ1-2, with a possible D match to TRBD1 (5 bases). V lost 0 bases to trimming and J lost 2 bases, with 7 bases between them. This CDR3 has 14 residues. Germline lookup yields CDR1 MGHDK and CDR2 SYGVNS. The CDR3 loop reads CASSEYRGNYGYTF. The DNA for the CDR3 is TGTGCCAGCAGTGAATATCGGGGGAACTATGGCTACACCTTC.

The genes are TRBV6-5 and TRBJ2-3; 8 nucleotides align to TRBD2. CDR3 length: 14 amino acids. V was clipped by 8 bases and J by 3 bases; unmatched bases: 7. The germline V gene has CDR1 MNHEY and CDR2 SVGAGI. CDR3 loop: CASGRGGRTDTQYF. CDR3 DNA sequence: TGTGCCAGCGGCCGGGGGGGCAGAACAGATACGCAGTATTTT.

This clone was recorded once. The rearrangement uses TRBV6-1 and TRBJ1-3; D might be TRBD1 (5 bases). The germline V and J ends were trimmed by 5 bases and 4 bases, with 15 bases remaining between them. The germline CDR1 and CDR2 sequences are MNHNS and SASEGT. There are 15 residues in the CDR3. The DNA of the CDR3 is TGTGCCAGCAGTCTGGACACCGGTGGGGGAAACACCATATATTTT. Protein: CASSLDTGGGNTIYF.

This chain links TRBV9 with TRBJ1-3, with D tentatively TRBD1 (6 bases). CDR1 SGDLS and CDR2 YYNGEE come from the germline V gene. Between the trimmed V and J ends, which lost 4 bases and 0 bases, there was a span of 11 bases. This CDR3 spans 15 amino acids. The CDR3 reads CASSRDILSGNTIYF. The CDR3 region has the DNA TGTGCCAGCAGCCGGGACATACTCTCTGGAAACACCATATATTTT.

This clone was observed a single time. This rearrangement joins TRBV10-3 to TRBJ2-2, with TRBD1 identical over 8 bases. Trimming removed 7 bases from V and 3 bases from J; junction bases left unmatched: 7. The CDR3 has 15 amino acids. The germline V gene has CDR1 ENHRY and CDR2 SYGVKD. CDR3 sequence reads: CAIMGQGADTGELFF. CDR3 nucleotides: TGTGCCATCATGGGTCAGGGGGCCGACACCGGGGAGCTGTTTTTT.

This chain links TRBV29-1 with TRBJ2-7, with 10 bases lining up with TRBD1. The V and J ends lost 4 bases and 6 bases, in that order; junction bases with no gene match: 15. The CDR3 is made up of 16 amino acids. Looked up from germline, CDR1 is SQVTM and CDR2 is ANQGSEA. The CDR3 loop reads CSVVGYFRDRGTEQYF. CDR3 coding DNA: TGCAGCGTTGTAGGATATTTCCGGGACAGGGGTACCGAGCAGTACTTC.

V gene TRBV4-2 combines with J gene TRBJ2-3; D not certain. Trimming cost V 5 bases and J 0 bases, with 6 bases left between them. The CDR3 totals 13 residues. CDR1 and CDR2 from the germline V gene are LGHNA and YNFKEQ. The CDR3 nucleotides are TGTGCCAGCAGCGAGTCTAGCACAGATACGCAGTATTTT. Translating it yields CASSESSTDTQYF.

The chain uses TRBV27 and TRBJ2-1, with 11 bases aligning to TRBD1. Trimming at V came to 5 bases and at J to 0 bases, leaving 18 bases not matched to a gene. The CDR3 loop spans 21 amino acids. Germline V gene lookup returns CDR1 MNHEY and CDR2 SMNVEV (reference sequence). CDR3 sequence reads: CASSLTYRTGGRPSSYNEQFF. The CDR3 region has the DNA TGTGCCAGCAGTCTTACATACAGGACAGGGGGCCGACCCAGCTCCTACAATGAGCAGTTCTTC.

In this sample, this clone turned up once. The chain is built from TRBV7-2 and TRBJ1-2, with D possibly being TRBD1 (6 bases). With 4 bases removed from V and 7 bases from J, the gap between germline ends came to 13 bases. Germline CDR1 reads SGHTA; CDR2 reads FQGNSA. The CDR3 length is 13 residues. This CDR3 reads CASSSRPGVGYTF. CDR3 DNA: TGTGCCAGCAGCTCCCGCCCAGGGGTTGGCTACACCTTC.

The chain uses TRBV19 and TRBJ1-6, with TRBD1 matching 9 bases. Looked up from germline, CDR1 is LNHDA and CDR2 is SQIVND (reference sequence). The CDR3 spans 17 residues. The J segment lost 6 bases and the V segment lost 5 bases, leaving 11 bases of the junction unmatched. In DNA form, the CDR3 reads TGTGCCAGTAGTCTCTCCGGACAGGGGAGAGGTAATTCACCCCTCCACTTT. The encoded protein is CASSLSGQGRGNSPLHF. Full variable domain (rest looked up from reference TRBV19 and TRBJ1-6): DGGITQSPKYLFRKEGQNVTLSCEQNLNHDAMYWYRQDPGQGLRLIYYSQIVNDFQKGDIAEGYSVSREKKESFPLTVTSAQKNPTAFYLCASSLSGQGRGNSPLHFGNGTRLTVT.

The J gene is TRBJ2-1, the V gene TRBV19; 7 bases match TRBD1. After removal of 0 bases from V and 7 bases from J, the junction contained 6 bases not matched to a gene. The CDR3 is 15 residues long. Germline values: CDR1 LNHDA, CDR2 SQIVND (reference sequence). In DNA form, the CDR3 reads TGTGCCAGTAGTATAGACCACAGGGGTAGGAATGAGCAGTTCTTC. Protein product: CASSIDHRGRNEQFF.

The chain employs TRBV10-3 and TRBJ2-7; the D is unclear. This CDR3 has 12 amino acids. V dropped 4 bases and J dropped 5 bases, with 9 bases sitting between them. Germline CDR1 reads ENHRY; CDR2 reads SYGVKD. CDR3 bases: TGTGCCATCAGTGGGAGAGGAGACGAGCAGTACTTC. It is translated as CAISGRGDEQYF.

This CDR3 reads CASNRTGALGLSYNEQFF. The CDR3 DNA reads as TGTGCCAGCAACCGGACAGGGGCGTTGGGGTTGTCCTACAATGAGCAGTTCTTC. The chain links TRBV21-1 to TRBJ2-1; TRBD1 is the table's D call, not checked against the DNA. TRBV21-1 is shown as a pseudogene. The CDR3 consists of 18 residues.

The V gene is TRBV6-6, the J gene TRBJ2-7, with 8 bases matching TRBD1. Germline CDR1 is MNHNY and CDR2 is SVGAGI (reference sequence). CDR3 size: 14 residues. Trimming cost V 3 bases and J 5 bases; bases outside gene matches: 6. The chain's CDR3 is CASSYGQGEHEQYF. Here the CDR3 DNA reads TGTGCCAGCAGTTATGGACAGGGTGAACACGAGCAGTACTTC.

This clone was seen more than once but under ten times. V and J are TRBV5-3 and TRBJ2-2; 8 nucleotides line up with TRBD2. TRBV5-3 is identified as an open reading frame with a role that is uncertain. The junction had 0 bases not matched to a gene; V was cut back by 1 base and J by 4 bases. The CDR3 sequence is 14 residues long. The CDR3 DNA is TGTGCCAGAAGCTTGCGGGGGGGCACCGGGGAGCTGTTTTTT. Protein sequence: CARSLRGGTGELFF.